This entry is about one T cell receptor (beta chain). The antigen is not known. The source of the sample is a study of cytomegalovirus exposure and HLA in healthy donors. Germline CDR1 LNHNV, CDR2 YYDKDF (reference sequence). The CDR3 length is 15 residues. V lost 0 bases to trimming and J lost 4 bases, with 9 bases between them. Assay used: immunoSEQ multiplex PCR; TCRdb lists only in-frame clones, some missing. Of 200,000 to 250,000 clones in the sample, more than 75% are singletons; the top ten hold about 2.5%. General study findings and limits: Confirmation in vitro established that a few CMV-associated chains were specific for CMV antigens. There were some public TCRs occurring in many donors, but most TCR sequences were rare. It was about 150 TCR beta chains that were listed as cytomegalovirus-associated.

The rearrangement uses TRBV15 and TRBJ1-4; a possible D gene is TRBD1 (6 bases). What was sequenced was PBMCs. This receptor was taken from a man younger than 30 in good health and CMV-seronegative. The chain's CDR3 is CATSRDGGSNEKLFF. The CDR3 DNA reads as TGTGCCACCAGCAGAGATGGGGGCAGTAATGAAAAACTGTTTTTT.